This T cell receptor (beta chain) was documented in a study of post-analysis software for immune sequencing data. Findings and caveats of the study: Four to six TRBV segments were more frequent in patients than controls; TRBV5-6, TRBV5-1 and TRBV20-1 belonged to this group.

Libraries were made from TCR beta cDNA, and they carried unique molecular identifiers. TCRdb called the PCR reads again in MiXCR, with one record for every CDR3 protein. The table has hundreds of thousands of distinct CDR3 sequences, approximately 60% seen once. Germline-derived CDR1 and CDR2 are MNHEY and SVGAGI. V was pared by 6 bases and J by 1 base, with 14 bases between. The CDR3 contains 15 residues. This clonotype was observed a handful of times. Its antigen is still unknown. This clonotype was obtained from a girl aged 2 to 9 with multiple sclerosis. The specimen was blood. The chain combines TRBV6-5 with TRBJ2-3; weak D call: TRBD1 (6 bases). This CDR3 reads CASSHRAQGTDTQYF. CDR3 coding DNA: TGTGCCAGCAGCCACAGGGCACAGGGCACAGATACGCAGTATTTT.